This T cell receptor beta chain was sequenced in a study of T cells in Graves' hyperthyroidism and ophthalmopathy. Researchers took RNA transcripts and amplified the TCR beta CDR3 regions from them. A first-round RT-PCR of the TCR CDR3 used the HTBI primer set. One entry per CDR3 protein results from TCRdb running MiXCR on the multiplex PCR reads. The sample records about 260,000 distinct CDR3 sequences, roughly 20% being singletons. Comments on this clonotype: Antigen specificity is unknown.

Trimming took off 0 bases at V and 7 bases at J, with 12 bases between the two ends. Germline CDR1 MNHNS, CDR2 SASEGT. There are 15 residues in the CDR3. Diagnosing involved the use of clinical symptoms, serum thyroxine and TRAb, thyroid ultrasound and orbital computed tomography. Over 9 ml of fresh peripheral blood supplied the PBMCs. Whole-study results and caveats: Blood also contained most expanded thyroid clonotypes above 0.001. Before onset, by a median of about seven months, the model predicted ophthalmopathy.

The chain is built from TRBV6-1 and TRBJ1-4; D gene unclear. Sequencing was done on a sample of blood. This receptor was identified in a young man with Graves' ophthalmopathy. The CDR3 loop reads CASSEAVGVSEKLFF. CDR3 DNA: TGTGCCAGCAGTGAAGCAGTAGGCGTTTCTGAAAAACTGTTTTTT.